This TCR beta chain derives from a study of cytomegalovirus exposure and HLA in healthy donors. Study-wide findings and caveats: Accurate HLA-A and HLA-B prediction from TCR beta sequences was reported for most subjects.

On this clone: As yet, its antigen is unknown.

This CDR3 comprises 13 residues. V lost 3 bases to trimming and J lost 8 bases; unmatched junction nucleotides: 7. Germline CDR1 SGDLS, CDR2 YYNGEE. The PCR used 60 Vbeta and 13 Jbeta primers. Sequenced by immunoSEQ multiplex PCR; TCRdb stores in-frame clones only, minus some. The sample contains approximately 120,000 clones, around 80% of which appear only once. The sequenced sample consisted of PBMCs. The chain carries TRBV9 and TRBJ1-2, with 7 bases identical to TRBD1. The receptor comes from a woman aged 55 to 70 in good health and CMV-seropositive. Here the CDR3 reads CASSGQGVVGYTF. The CDR3 coding sequence is TGTGCCAGCAGCGGTCAGGGGGTAGTGGGCTACACCTTC.